This T cell receptor beta chain was recorded in a study of beta chain features in type 1 diabetes. Findings of the study overall: TCRB CDR3s were moderately but significantly shorter in Type 1 diabetes patients in all four CD4+ subsets. Naive, central memory and Treg TCRB repertoires seemed to resemble each other more closely in patients than they did in healthy donors. At VDJ recombination sites, type 1 diabetes patients had fewer insertions and more deleted nucleotides.

This clone turned up a few times. Antigen unknown. The study reverse transcribed the entire isolated RNA, so it sequenced expressed TCRB transcripts. The protocol was immunoSEQ multiplex PCR, while the TCRdb copy is restricted to in-frame clones and leaves out a portion. The data contain about 900,000 clones, 15% to 20% of them singletons. Staining for CD45RO/CCR7/CD25/CD127/CD95/CD27 allowed sorting of CD4+ naive, central memory, regulatory and stem cell-like memory cells. This clonotype originated in a woman in her late teens or twenties in good health. The sequencing input was naive CD4+ T cells from blood.

CDR3 DNA: TGTGCCAGCAGCCCCCGAGGGGGCTCCTACAATGAGCAGTTCTTC. As protein: CASSPRGGSYNEQFF. The chain employs TRBV7-3 and TRBJ2-1; weak D call: TRBD1 (6 bases). CDR1 is SGHTA, CDR2 FQGTGA, per germline. CDR3 length equals 15 residues. Deletions cut 5 bases from V and 0 bases from J, with 11 bases between.